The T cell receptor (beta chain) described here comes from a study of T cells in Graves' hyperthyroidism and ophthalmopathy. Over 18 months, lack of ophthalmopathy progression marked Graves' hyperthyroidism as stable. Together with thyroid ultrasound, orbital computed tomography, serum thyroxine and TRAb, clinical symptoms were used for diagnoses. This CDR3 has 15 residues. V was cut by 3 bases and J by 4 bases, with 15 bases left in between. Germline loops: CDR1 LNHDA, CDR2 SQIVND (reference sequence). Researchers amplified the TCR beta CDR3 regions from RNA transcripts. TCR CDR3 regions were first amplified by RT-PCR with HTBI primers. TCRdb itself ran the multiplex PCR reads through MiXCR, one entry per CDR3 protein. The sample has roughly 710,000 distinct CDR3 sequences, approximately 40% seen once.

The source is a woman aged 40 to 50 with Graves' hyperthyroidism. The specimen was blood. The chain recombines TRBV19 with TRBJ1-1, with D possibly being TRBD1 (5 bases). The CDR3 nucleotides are TGTGCCAGTAGTATGCGGAGGGGCGGAGGCACTGAAGCTTTCTTT. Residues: CASSMRRGGGTEAFF.